This is a list of T cell receptor beta chains from one sample in a study of vaccination and CD4 T cells after COVID-19. No antigen has been identified for these receptors. MiXCR was run by TCRdb on the PCR reads, yielding one entry per CDR3 protein. The table includes around 19,000 distinct CDR3 sequences, about 45% detected once. The sequenced sample was CD4+ T cells from blood, cultured in vitro, obtained after SARS-CoV-2 vaccination. The receptor source for this set is a human donor who had recovered from COVID-19. The CDR3 runs from the conserved cysteine through the conserved F or W. The D gene is left open where the match is weak. Rows give clone size only sometimes, using once, few, many, or a class for an expanded clone.

CDR3: CASSPSLLARQPQHF
DNA: TGCGCCAGCAGCCCGAGTTTGTTGGCACGCCAGCCCCAGCATTTT
D: .
J: TRBJ1-5
V: TRBV4-3
size: few

CDR3: CSASRLAGGYEQYF
DNA: TGCAGTGCAAGTCGGCTAGCGGGAGGTTACGAGCAGTACTTC
D: TRBD2
J: TRBJ2-7
V: TRBV20-1
size: .

CDR3: CASTTASGGYEQYF
DNA: TGTGCCAGCACCACGGCTAGCGGAGGCTACGAGCAGTACTTC
D: TRBD2
J: TRBJ2-7
V: TRBV11-2
size: .

CDR3: CSAREESGTQYF
DNA: TGCAGTGCTAGAGAGGAGTCTGGGACCCAGTACTTC
D: .
J: TRBJ2-5
V: TRBV20-1
size: .

CDR3: CASSYTGTGTSGANVLTF
DNA: TGTGCCAGTAGCTACACCGGGACAGGGACCTCTGGGGCCAACGTCCTGACTTTC
D: TRBD1
J: TRBJ2-6
V: TRBV19
size: once

CDR3: CAISTSGLSSSYEQYF
DNA: TGTGCCATCAGTACTTCAGGACTATCCAGCTCCTACGAGCAGTACTTC
D: .
J: TRBJ2-7
V: TRBV10-3
size: .

CDR3: CASSPGTDFYGYTF
DNA: TGTGCCAGCAGTCCCGGGACAGACTTCTATGGCTACACCTTC
D: TRBD1
J: TRBJ1-2
V: TRBV12-3/TRBV12-4
size: .

CDR3: CASSEGQGKIYGYTF
DNA: TGTGCCAGCAGTGAAGGACAGGGCAAAATCTATGGCTACACCTTC
D: TRBD1
J: TRBJ1-2
V: TRBV28
size: .

CDR3: CSVTPGPLQGTTF
DNA: TGCAGCGTTACTCCAGGGCCCTTACAGGGAACCACCTTC
D: .
J: TRBJ1-2
V: TRBV29-1
size: .

CDR3: CASSLGTGQGPQHF
DNA: TGTGCCAGCAGCTTAGGGACAGGGCAAGGGCCCCAGCATTTT
D: TRBD1
J: TRBJ1-5
V: TRBV7-2
size: few

CDR3: CASSHRFGYTF
DNA: TGTGCCAGCAGCCACAGGTTCGGCTACACCTTC
D: .
J: TRBJ1-2
V: TRBV6-2/TRBV6-3
size: few

CDR3: CASSWGGQPQHF
DNA: TGTGCCTCGTCGTGGGGAGGTCAGCCCCAGCATTTT
D: .
J: TRBJ1-5
V: TRBV30
size: .

CDR3: CASSVLGGGQDTQYF
DNA: TGTGCCAGCAGCGTATTGGGCGGAGGCCAAGATACGCAGTATTTT
D: .
J: TRBJ2-3
V: TRBV9
size: once

CDR3: CASSYSASGRAIRSYNEQFF
DNA: TGTGCCAGCAGTTACTCGGCTAGCGGGAGGGCCATACGGTCCTACAATGAGCAGTTCTTC
D: TRBD2
J: TRBJ2-1
V: TRBV6-2/TRBV6-3
size: .

CDR3: CSARDRVSQPQHF
DNA: TGCAGTGCTAGGGACAGGGTGAGTCAGCCCCAGCATTTT
D: TRBD1
J: TRBJ1-5
V: TRBV20-1
size: .

CDR3: CATSLAGGRPYNEQFF
DNA: TGTGCCACCAGTTTAGCGGGAGGAAGGCCCTACAATGAGCAGTTCTTC
D: TRBD2
J: TRBJ2-1
V: TRBV15
size: .

CDR3: CASSQDWTGVYGYTF
DNA: TGCGCCAGCAGCCAAGATTGGACGGGGGTTTATGGCTACACCTTC
D: .
J: TRBJ1-2
V: TRBV4-3
size: .

CDR3: CASSRFGRASYNEQFF
DNA: TGTGCCAGCAGCCGCTTTGGTCGGGCTTCCTACAATGAGCAGTTCTTC
D: .
J: TRBJ2-1
V: TRBV6-1
size: .

CDR3: CASSSRRTSWETQYF
DNA: TGTGCCAGTAGTTCGCGCCGGACTAGCTGGGAGACCCAGTACTTC
D: TRBD2
J: TRBJ2-5
V: TRBV19
size: few

CDR3: CASSIGGGSGRGNTEAFF
DNA: TGTGCCAGTAGTATAGGGGGAGGGTCGGGCAGGGGAAACACTGAAGCTTTCTTT
D: .
J: TRBJ1-1
V: TRBV19
size: .

CDR3: CASSLGSSSPYGYTF
DNA: TGTGCCAGCAGTTTAGGGTCGTCATCCCCCTATGGCTACACCTTC
D: .
J: TRBJ1-2
V: TRBV12-3/TRBV12-4
size: few

CDR3: CAISESVVAGGQPQHF
DNA: TGTGCCATCAGTGAGTCGGTGGTCGCAGGCGGGCAGCCCCAGCATTTT
D: .
J: TRBJ1-5
V: TRBV10-3
size: few

CDR3: CSARGVRRRNTIYF
DNA: TGCAGTGCTAGAGGAGTCAGGAGGAGAAACACCATATATTTT
D: .
J: TRBJ1-3
V: TRBV20-1
size: few

CDR3: CASSLGLAGGPGDTQYF
DNA: TGTGCCAGCAGCTTAGGACTAGCGGGAGGGCCAGGGGATACGCAGTATTTT
D: TRBD2
J: TRBJ2-3
V: TRBV11-3
size: .

CDR3: CSARLDSPSTDTQYF
DNA: TGCAGTGCTAGATTGGACAGCCCTAGCACAGATACGCAGTATTTT
D: .
J: TRBJ2-3
V: TRBV20-1
size: .

CDR3: CASSPRRGAGTPQPQHF
DNA: TGTGCCAGTAGTCCAAGACGCGGGGCAGGGACCCCTCAGCCCCAGCATTTT
D: .
J: TRBJ1-5
V: TRBV19
size: .

CDR3: CSAREGFNEQFF
DNA: TGCAGTGCTAGAGAGGGGTTCAATGAGCAGTTCTTC
D: .
J: TRBJ2-1
V: TRBV20-1
size: .

CDR3: CAISDRDNQPQHF
DNA: TGTGCCATCAGTGACAGGGACAATCAGCCCCAGCATTTT
D: .
J: TRBJ1-5
V: TRBV10-3
size: few

CDR3: CASSFLSSYEQYF
DNA: TGTGCCAGCAGTTTTTTGAGCTCCTACGAGCAGTACTTC
D: .
J: TRBJ2-7
V: TRBV27
size: .

CDR3: CASSVEGGINSPLHF
DNA: TGTGCCAGCAGCGTAGAAGGCGGTATTAATTCACCCCTCCACTTT
D: .
J: TRBJ1-6
V: TRBV9
size: .

CDR3: CATSSGQGIHEQYF
DNA: TGTGCCACCAGTTCTGGACAGGGGATCCACGAGCAGTACTTC
D: TRBD1
J: TRBJ2-7
V: TRBV24-1
size: .

CDR3: CASSPRGTSSQETQYF
DNA: TGTGCCAGCAGCCCACGTGGAACTAGCAGCCAAGAGACCCAGTACTTC
D: .
J: TRBJ2-5
V: TRBV11-3
size: .

CDR3: CSAQLYDQPQHF
DNA: TGCAGTGCGCAATTATACGATCAGCCCCAGCATTTT
D: .
J: TRBJ1-5
V: TRBV20-1
size: .

CDR3: CASSAGEGYTF
DNA: TGTGCCAGCAGCGCTGGGGAAGGCTACACCTTC
D: .
J: TRBJ1-2
V: TRBV11-1
size: .

CDR3: CASSHKDRANYGYTF
DNA: TGTGCCAGCAGTCATAAAGACAGGGCAAACTATGGCTACACCTTC
D: TRBD1
J: TRBJ1-2
V: TRBV11-1
size: .

CDR3: CASSLATANTGELFF
DNA: TGTGCCAGCAGCTTAGCCACAGCTAACACCGGGGAGCTGTTTTTT
D: .
J: TRBJ2-2
V: TRBV7-2
size: few

CDR3: CASGRGGNTGELFF
DNA: TGTGCCAGCGGCAGGGGCGGGAACACCGGGGAGCTGTTTTTT
D: .
J: TRBJ2-2
V: TRBV2
size: .

CDR3: CASSLVLGEETQYF
DNA: TGCGCCAGCAGCTTGGTTTTGGGGGAGGAGACCCAGTACTTC
D: .
J: TRBJ2-5
V: TRBV5-1
size: few

CDR3: CSAFRSYEQYF
DNA: TGCAGTGCTTTCCGCTCCTACGAGCAGTACTTC
D: .
J: TRBJ2-7
V: TRBV20-1
size: .

CDR3: CASSQGGQGAEDGYTF
DNA: TGTGCCAGCAGCCAAGGAGGACAGGGGGCTGAAGATGGCTACACCTTC
D: TRBD1
J: TRBJ1-2
V: TRBV5-4
size: .

CDR3: CASSTRTDQPQHF
DNA: TGTGCCAGCAGCACCAGGACAGATCAGCCCCAGCATTTT
D: .
J: TRBJ1-5
V: TRBV7-2
size: few

CDR3: CSASYPTGAYGYTF
DNA: TGCAGTGCTAGTTATCCGACAGGGGCCTATGGCTACACCTTC
D: TRBD1
J: TRBJ1-2
V: TRBV20-1
size: few

CDR3: CSAQSANYGYTF
DNA: TGCAGTGCTCAAAGCGCTAACTATGGCTACACCTTC
D: .
J: TRBJ1-2
V: TRBV20-1
size: .

CDR3: CASRPGETQYF
DNA: TGTGCCAGCAGGCCAGGAGAGACCCAGTACTTC
D: .
J: TRBJ2-5
V: TRBV6-1
size: few

CDR3: CASSTSGGRADTQYF
DNA: TGTGCCAGCAGTACTAGCGGGGGGCGGGCAGATACGCAGTATTTT
D: TRBD2
J: TRBJ2-3
V: TRBV6-1
size: few

CDR3: CASSPPHRQGGTEAFF
DNA: TGTGCCAGCTCACCACCACATAGACAGGGCGGCACTGAAGCTTTCTTT
D: TRBD1
J: TRBJ1-1
V: TRBV18
size: .

CDR3: CASTAGQGGETQYF
DNA: TGTGCCAGTACCGCGGGACAGGGCGGAGAGACCCAGTACTTC
D: TRBD1
J: TRBJ2-5
V: TRBV19
size: .